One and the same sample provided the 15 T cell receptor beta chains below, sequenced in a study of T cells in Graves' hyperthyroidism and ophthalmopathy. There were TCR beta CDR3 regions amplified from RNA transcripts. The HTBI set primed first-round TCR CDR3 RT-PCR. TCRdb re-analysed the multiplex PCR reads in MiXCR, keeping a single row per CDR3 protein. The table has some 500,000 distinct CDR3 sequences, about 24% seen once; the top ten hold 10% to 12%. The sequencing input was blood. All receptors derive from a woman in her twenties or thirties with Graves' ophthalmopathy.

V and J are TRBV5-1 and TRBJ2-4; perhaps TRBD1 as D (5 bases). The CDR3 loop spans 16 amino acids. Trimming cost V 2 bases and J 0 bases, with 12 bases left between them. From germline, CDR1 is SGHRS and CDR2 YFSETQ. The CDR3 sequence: CASSFFGREAKNIQYF. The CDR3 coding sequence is TGCGCCAGCAGCTTTTTCGGCAGGGAAGCCAAAAACATTCAGTACTTC. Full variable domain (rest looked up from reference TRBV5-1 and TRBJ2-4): KAGVTQTPRYLIKTRGQQVTLSCSPISGHRSVSWYQQTPGQGLQFLFEYFSETQRNKGNFPGRFSGRQFSNSRSEMNVSTLELGDSALYLCASSFFGREAKNIQYFGAGTRLSVL.

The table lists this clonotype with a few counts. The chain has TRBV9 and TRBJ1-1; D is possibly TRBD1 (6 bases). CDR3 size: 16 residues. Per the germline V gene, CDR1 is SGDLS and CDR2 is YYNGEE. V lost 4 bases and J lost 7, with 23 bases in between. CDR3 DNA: TGTGCCAGCAGCCGGGGACACCTCCTGGCGGGAGTTGAAGCTTTCTTT. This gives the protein CASSRGHLLAGVEAFF.

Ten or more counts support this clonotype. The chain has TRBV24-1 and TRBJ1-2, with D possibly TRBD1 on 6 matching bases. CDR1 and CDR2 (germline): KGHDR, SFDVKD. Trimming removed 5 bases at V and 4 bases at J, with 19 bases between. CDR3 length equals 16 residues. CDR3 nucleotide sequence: TGTGCCACCAGTGGACCCAATACAGGGTCCATCTATGGCTACACCTTC. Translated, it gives CATSGPNTGSIYGYTF.

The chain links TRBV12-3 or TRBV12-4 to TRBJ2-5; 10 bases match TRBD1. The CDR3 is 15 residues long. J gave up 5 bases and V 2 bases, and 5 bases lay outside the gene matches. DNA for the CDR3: TGTGCCAGCAGTTTACCGGGGACAGGGGCGGAGACCCAGTACTTC. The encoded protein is CASSLPGTGAETQYF.

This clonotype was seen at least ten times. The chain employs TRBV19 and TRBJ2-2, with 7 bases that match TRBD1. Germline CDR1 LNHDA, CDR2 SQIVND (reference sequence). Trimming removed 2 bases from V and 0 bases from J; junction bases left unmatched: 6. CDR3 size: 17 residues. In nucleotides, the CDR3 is TGTGCCAGTAGTATAAAGGGGACAGCAACGAACACCGGGGAGCTGTTTTTT. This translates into CASSIKGTATNTGELFF.

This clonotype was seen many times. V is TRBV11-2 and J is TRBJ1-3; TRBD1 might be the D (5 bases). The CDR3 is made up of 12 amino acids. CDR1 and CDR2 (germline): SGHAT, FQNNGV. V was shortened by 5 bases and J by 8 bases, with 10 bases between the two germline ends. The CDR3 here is CASSPMGDTIYF. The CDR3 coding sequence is TGTGCCAGCAGCCCGATGGGGGACACCATATATTTT.

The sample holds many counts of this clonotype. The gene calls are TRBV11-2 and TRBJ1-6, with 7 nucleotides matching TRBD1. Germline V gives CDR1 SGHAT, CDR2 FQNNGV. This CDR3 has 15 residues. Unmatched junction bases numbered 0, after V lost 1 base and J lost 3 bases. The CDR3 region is CASSLGTGYNSPLHF. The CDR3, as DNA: TGTGCCAGCAGCTTAGGGACAGGCTATAATTCACCCCTCCACTTT. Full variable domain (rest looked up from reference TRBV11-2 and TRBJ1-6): EAGVAQSPRYKIIEKRQSVAFWCNPISGHATLYWYQQILGQGPKLLIQFQNNGVVDDSQLPKDRFSAERLKGVDSTLKIQPAKLEDSAVYLCASSLGTGYNSPLHFGNGTRLTVT.

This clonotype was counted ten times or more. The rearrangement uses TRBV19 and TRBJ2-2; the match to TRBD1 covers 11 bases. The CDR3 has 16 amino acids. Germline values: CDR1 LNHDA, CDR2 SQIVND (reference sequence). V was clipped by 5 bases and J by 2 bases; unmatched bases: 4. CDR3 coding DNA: TGTGCCAGTAGTCTTTGGACAGGGGGCAACACCGGGGAGCTGTTTTTT. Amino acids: CASSLWTGGNTGELFF.

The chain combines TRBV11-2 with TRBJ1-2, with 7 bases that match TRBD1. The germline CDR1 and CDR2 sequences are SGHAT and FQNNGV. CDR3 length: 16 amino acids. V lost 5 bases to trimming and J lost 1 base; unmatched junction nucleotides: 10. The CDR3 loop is CASSHADRAVNYGYTF. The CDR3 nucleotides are TGTGCCAGCAGCCATGCCGACAGGGCCGTTAACTATGGCTACACCTTC.

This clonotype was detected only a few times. The CDR3 DNA reads as TGTGCCAGCAGTTTGGCGACTGGAAACACCATATATTTT. Translation: CASSLATGNTIYF. The rearrangement links TRBV7-9 to TRBJ1-3; D is unresolved. CDR3 length: 13 amino acids. The germline gives CDR1 SEHNR, CDR2 FQNEAQ (reference sequence). Trimming left V 6 bases short and J 2 bases short, with 8 bases between.

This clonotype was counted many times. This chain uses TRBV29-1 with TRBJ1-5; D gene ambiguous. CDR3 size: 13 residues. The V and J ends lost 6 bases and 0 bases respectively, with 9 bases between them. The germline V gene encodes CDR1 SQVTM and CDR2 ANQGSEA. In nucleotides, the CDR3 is TGCAGCGTGACCACTGATAGCAATCAGCCCCAGCATTTT. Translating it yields CSVTTDSNQPQHF.

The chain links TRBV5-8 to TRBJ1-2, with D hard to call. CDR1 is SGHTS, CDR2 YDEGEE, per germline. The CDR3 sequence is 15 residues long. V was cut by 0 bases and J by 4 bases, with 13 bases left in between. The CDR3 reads CASSLAGQIFYGYTF. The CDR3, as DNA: TGTGCCAGCAGCTTGGCCGGGCAGATTTTCTATGGCTACACCTTC. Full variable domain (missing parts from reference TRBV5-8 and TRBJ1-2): EAGVTQSPTHLIKTRGQQATLRCSPISGHTSVYWYQQALGLGLQFLLWYDEGEERNRGNFPPRFSGRQFPNYSSELNVNALELEDSALYLCASSLAGQIFYGYTFGSGTRLTVV.

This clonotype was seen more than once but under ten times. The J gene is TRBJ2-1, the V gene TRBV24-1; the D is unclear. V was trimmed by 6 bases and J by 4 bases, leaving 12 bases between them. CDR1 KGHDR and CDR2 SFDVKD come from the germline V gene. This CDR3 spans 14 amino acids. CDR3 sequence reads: CATSYSSQYNEQFF. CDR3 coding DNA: TGTGCCACCAGTTATAGTAGTCAGTACAATGAGCAGTTCTTC.

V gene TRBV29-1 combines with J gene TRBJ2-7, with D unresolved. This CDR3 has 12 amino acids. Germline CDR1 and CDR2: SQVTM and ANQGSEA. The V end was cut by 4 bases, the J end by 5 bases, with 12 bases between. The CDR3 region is CSVGHDLDEQYF. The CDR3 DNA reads TGCAGCGTTGGCCATGATTTAGACGAGCAGTACTTC.

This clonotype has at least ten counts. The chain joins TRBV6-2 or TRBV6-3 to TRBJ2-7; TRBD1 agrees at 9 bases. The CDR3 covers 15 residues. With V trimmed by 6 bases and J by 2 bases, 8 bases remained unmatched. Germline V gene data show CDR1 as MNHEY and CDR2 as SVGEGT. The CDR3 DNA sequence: TGTGCCAGCAGCCTCCGGGACAGGGTAACCTACGAGCAGTACTTC. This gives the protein CASSLRDRVTYEQYF.